This T cell receptor (beta chain) was documented in a study of blood T cell repertoires in COVID-19. About the study: Both acute and convalescent COVID-19 samples were obtained from the United States, Italy and Spain. T cells, B-cell-depleted T cells, or PBMCs provided the cDNA or gDNA that served as material.

The germline V gene encodes CDR1 SNHLY and CDR2 FYNNEI. This CDR3 spans 14 amino acids. With 7 bases clipped from V and 6 bases from J, the junction kept 9 bases outside the gene matches. Authors' processing steps: How many nucleated cells were present was estimated from reference gene primer amplification. Only in-frame clones appear in the TCRdb table, and some are missing; sequencing was by immunoSEQ multiplex PCR. The V and J calls and the clone size are those of that table, but D and trimming were determined from the DNA. The sample lists around 42,000 clones, over 75% seen once, with approximately 10% in the top ten.

The sample taken for sequencing was peripheral blood. The chain has TRBV2 and TRBJ2-1; 7 bases align to TRBD1. This TCR was sampled from a young man with active or convalescent COVID-19. The CDR3 DNA sequence: TGTGCCAGCATTGCACAGGGGACATTCAATGAGCAGTTCTTC. As protein: CASIAQGTFNEQFF.